Below, one TCR beta chain is given with its context. The entry originates in a study of blood T cell repertoires in COVID-19. Germline V gives CDR1 SEHNR, CDR2 FQNEAQ (reference sequence). The CDR3 runs 14 residues. Trimming cost V 3 bases and J 9 bases, with 15 bases left between them. TCRdb's table, derived via immunoSEQ multiplex PCR, lists solely in-frame clones and lacks some. The data hold some 300,000 clones, with nearly 90% observed a single time. This TCR derives from a woman in her thirties who had recovered from COVID-19. Specimen: PBMCs or T cells enriched from blood (not recorded which). The chain combines TRBV7-9 with TRBJ2-1; D remains unclear. The CDR3 sequence is CASSLVGLTTEQFF. In DNA, the CDR3 is TGTGCCAGCAGCTTGGTGGGCCTCACAACTGAGCAGTTCTTC.